Listed below are T cell receptor beta chains from one sample, sequenced in a study of cytomegalovirus exposure and HLA in healthy donors. TCRdb's table, derived via immunoSEQ multiplex PCR, lists solely in-frame clones and lacks some. The sample carries around 99,000 clones, 82% recorded once. Sequenced: PBMCs. The receptors shown here come from a man aged 30-40 years in good health and CMV-seropositive. Both conserved end residues are part of each CDR3. The D gene is left open where the match is weak. Part of the rows lack a size; the others show once, few, many or a class for expanded clones.

NA TRBJ2-1 NA TRBV5-1 CASSFLRAGSGNEQFF
NA NA TRBD1 TRBV7-8 CASSSWTGVRRYGEQYF
NA TRBJ2-1 TRBD1 TRBV29-1 CSVAATGGYNEQFF
once TRBJ1-1 TRBD1 TRBV27 CASSPGTGGADAFF
NA TRBJ2-5 NA TRBV29-1 CSVDNMETQYF
NA TRBJ1-3 NA TRBV6-1 CANISVFSGNTIYF
NA TRBJ1-2 NA TRBV6-5 CASSLRVLYGYTF
once TRBJ2-2 TRBD1 TRBV11-3 CASGMGQGNTGELFF
NA TRBJ2-5 TRBD2 TRBV9 CASSPSGGPQETQYF
NA TRBJ1-2 NA TRBV5-5 CASSARDNYGGYTF
NA TRBJ1-5 NA TRBV15 CATSRLQGLGNQPQHF
NA TRBJ1-2 TRBD1 TRBV4-1 CASSQPDRGGYGYTF
NA TRBJ2-7 TRBD1 TRBV10-2 CASSARDRGAYEQYF
medium-sized TRBJ2-3 TRBD2 TRBV27 CASALIAGGHTDTQYF
NA TRBJ1-2 NA TRBV23-1 CASSLWGSHNYGYTF
few TRBJ2-6 NA TRBV15 CATSGGADGANVLTF
NA TRBJ1-1 NA TRBV6-5 CASSYSDSPMNTEAFF
NA TRBJ2-3 TRBD2 TRBV11-2 CASSSGTITDTQYF
NA TRBJ1-2 TRBD1 TRBV6-1 CASSEATGGGYGYTF
NA TRBJ1-3 NA TRBV7-9 CSSSQAGNTIYF
NA TRBJ2-7 NA TRBV25-1 CASSLRGGGGYEQYF
NA TRBJ2-2 TRBD1 TRBV16 CASSQSTGHLTGELFF
NA TRBJ1-4 NA TRBV18 CASTGAASEKLFF
NA TRBJ2-3 TRBD2 TRBV5-4 CASRAGTRQYF
NA TRBJ1-6 NA TRBV2 CASHGDGNSPLHF
NA TRBJ2-7 TRBD2 TRBV4-1 CASSLRTSGGPAYEQYF
NA TRBJ2-7 TRBD1 TRBV7-9 CASSPPTGLVYEQYF